This T cell receptor beta chain was retrieved from a study of T cell responses to AZD1222 COVID-19 vaccine. Study results and caveats: Baseline seropositivity occurred in only a handful of AZD1222 recipients. The span of vaccine-associated CD4 TCRs extended across spike, with dominance at 160-218 and 743-854. Among spike-specific TCRs, nearly half reportedly target unmutated variant regions. The donor group comprised mostly white British people and more females; the analysis possibly underestimated clonal diversity.

This clone was picked up a small number of times. Its antigen is unknown. Clones were sequenced by immunoSEQ multiplex PCR, and TCRdb holds only the in-frame ones, with some missing. The sample includes 50,000 or so clones, approximately 89% seen only once; the top ten take roughly 14%. The CDR3 is made up of 12 amino acids. Trimming stripped 5 bases from V and 2 bases from J, with 7 bases between. The clonotype was recovered from an adult in good health. The J gene is TRBJ2-7, the V gene TRBV12-3 or TRBV12-4; no clear D gene. The material sequenced was peripheral blood, taken on day 0 of AZD1222 vaccination. CDR3 coding DNA: TGTGCCAGCAGTCGCGGCGCCTACGAGCAGTACTTC. It codes for CASSRGAYEQYF.